The rows below give T cell receptor beta chains drawn from one sample of a study of cytomegalovirus exposure and HLA in healthy donors. Only in-frame clones appear in the TCRdb table, and some are missing; sequencing was by immunoSEQ multiplex PCR. The sample contains about 170,000 clones, approximately 81% of which appear only once. The material sequenced was PBMCs. These receptors originate from a boy under 10 years old in good health and CMV-seronegative. Each CDR3 is given with its conserved first and last residue. A D gene is named only where the DNA matches it firmly. Rows may omit the clone size; those that give it use once, few, many or a size class.

TGTGCCAGCAGCCAAGATCGGGGGATATACAATGAGCAGTTCTTC CASSQDRGIYNEQFF TRBV14 . TRBJ2-1 .
TGTGCCAGCAGTGGGGGAAGGACATCCTATCACACAGATACGCAGTATTTT CASSGGRTSYHTDTQYF TRBV6-1 . TRBJ2-3 .
TGTGCCAGCAGCGTTGGGGGGGCCCGGGGAGGAGGCTACACCTTC CASSVGGARGGGYTF TRBV7-9 . TRBJ1-2 .
TGTGCCAGCAGGACTAGCGGGAGTCAAAACGAGCAGTACTTC CASRTSGSQNEQYF TRBV27 TRBD2 TRBJ2-7 .
TGTGCCAGCAGCTTAGGGGGACAGGGGGTCCCCTATGGCTACACCTTC CASSLGGQGVPYGYTF TRBV11-2 TRBD1 TRBJ1-2 .
TGCAGCGTTGAAGTCGAGGGCAGGGGGCAGTACTTC CSVEVEGRGQYF TRBV29-1 . TRBJ2-7 .
TGCGCCAGCAGTGAGTCCGCCCGGAGCTCCTACGAGCAGTACTTC CASSESARSSYEQYF TRBV10-2 . TRBJ2-7 .
TGTGCCAGCAGCCAAGAGAGGACAGGGTCTTCTGGCTACACCTTC CASSQERTGSSGYTF TRBV4-2 TRBD1 TRBJ1-2 .
TGTGCCAGCTGCCTTCGGGGGGCCGGTCAGCCCCAGCATTTT CASCLRGAGQPQHF TRBV6-6 . TRBJ1-5 .
TGTGCCAGCAGCGTAGGAGGGAGGGCCGATGAGACCCAGTACTTC CASSVGGRADETQYF TRBV9 TRBD2 TRBJ2-5 .
TGCGCCAGCAGCCAAGGACTAGCGGAGTTTAGGGAGCAGTACTTC CASSQGLAEFREQYF TRBV4-1 TRBD2 TRBJ2-7 .
TGCAGCGTTGCCGGGACTAGCGGGAAATACGAGCAGTACTTC CSVAGTSGKYEQYF TRBV29-1 TRBD2 TRBJ2-7 .
TGTGCCAGTCAGGGTGAGGGGGGGCGGGATACGCAGTATTTT CASQGEGGRDTQYF TRBV6-5 . TRBJ2-3 .
TGTGCCACCAAAGGGAGAGTAAGCCAAGAGACCCAGTACTTC CATKGRVSQETQYF TRBV2 . TRBJ2-5 .
TGCGCCAGCAGCGACGGGACACTACAAGAGACCCAGTACTTC CASSDGTLQETQYF TRBV5-1 . TRBJ2-5 .
TGCGCCAGCAGCTTGGGATATAGACAGGGGTACACCGGGGAGCTGTTTTTT CASSLGYRQGYTGELFF TRBV5-1 TRBD1 TRBJ2-2 .
TGTGCCAGCAGTCCGGGGTGGACAGATAGCAATCAGCCCCAGCATTTT CASSPGWTDSNQPQHF TRBV28 . TRBJ1-5 few
TGTGCCAGCAGTTACAGGGGCAGGAATTCACCCCTCCACTTT CASSYRGRNSPLHF TRBV6-5 . TRBJ1-6 .
TGTGCCAGCAGCCCGACTCCCGGCGGCTACACCTTC CASSPTPGGYTF TRBV5-6 . TRBJ1-2 .
TGTGCCAGCTCCCGAGACCGGGAGGGTATAGGTTCACCCCTCCACTTT CASSRDREGIGSPLHF TRBV18 . TRBJ1-6 .
TGTGCCAGCAGTTTATCTCTAAGATACAGCAACCAAGAGACCCAGTACTTC CASSLSLRYSNQETQYF TRBV28 . TRBJ2-5 .
TGTGCCAGCGCGGGGCAGGGGGGTCTAGGTTACACAGATACGCAGTATTTT CASAGQGGLGYTDTQYF TRBV28 . TRBJ2-3 once
TGTGCCAGCAGCCGCCCGGGGACTAGCGGGGAGTACTCTGGGGCCAACGTCCTGACTTTC CASSRPGTSGEYSGANVLTF TRBV2 TRBD2 TRBJ2-6 few
TGTGCCAGTAGGCGACAGGGGGCCACAGATACGCAGTATTTT CASRRQGATDTQYF TRBV19 TRBD1 TRBJ2-3 .
TGTGCCAGCAGTGACAGACTAGCGGGGGCCTTCCTCTCCTACAATGAGCAGTTCTTC CASSDRLAGAFLSYNEQFF TRBV6-4 TRBD2 TRBJ2-1 .
TGTGCCAGCAGCTACGACAGGGGCACAGATACGCAGTATTTT CASSYDRGTDTQYF TRBV5-6 TRBD1 TRBJ2-3 .
TGTGCCAGCACCCTCTTAGGCAATCAGCCCCAGCATTTT CASTLLGNQPQHF TRBV28 . TRBJ1-5 once
TGTGCCAGCAGCTTGGGTTCGGCTAGCGGGTACTACGAGCAGTACTTC CASSLGSASGYYEQYF TRBV5-8 TRBD2 TRBJ2-7 .
TGCGCCAGCAGTGAGTCGCACTCTTCACCCCTCCACTTT CASSESHSSPLHF TRBV10-2 . TRBJ1-6 .
TGTGCCAGTAGTATGGCAGGGTCTAGCACAGATACGCAGTATTTT CASSMAGSSTDTQYF TRBV19 . TRBJ2-3 .
TGCGCCAGCAGCGAGGGACAGATGTACCAAGAGACCCAGTACTTC CASSEGQMYQETQYF TRBV10-1 TRBD1 TRBJ2-5 .
TGTGCCAGTAGCCCCCGGACTAGCGGGAGCACAGATACGCAGTATTTT CASSPRTSGSTDTQYF TRBV19 TRBD2 TRBJ2-3 .
TGCGCCAGCAGACTGACTAGCGGGGTCACAGATACGCAGTATTTT CASRLTSGVTDTQYF TRBV5-1 TRBD2 TRBJ2-3 .
TGTGCCAGTGGTAGCGTCCCAAGCTCCTACAATGAGCAGTTCTTC CASGSVPSSYNEQFF TRBV7-2 . TRBJ2-1 .
TGTGCCAGCAGCTCAACAGGAAGCTATGGCTACACCTTC CASSSTGSYGYTF TRBV7-9 . TRBJ1-2 .
TGTGCCAGCAGCTTACTGGCGGGGGGATTTGATACGCAGTATTTT CASSLLAGGFDTQYF TRBV11-2 TRBD2 TRBJ2-3 .
TGTGCCAGCATGGGAGGGACTAGTGGGTTCACCGAGCAGTTCTTC CASMGGTSGFTEQFF TRBV2 TRBD2 TRBJ2-1 .
TGTGCCAGCAGTGACTCGATGCGTACAGGTTACCGTGAAGCTTTCTTT CASSDSMRTGYREAFF TRBV6-4 . TRBJ1-1 few
TGTGCCACCCACGCACAATCGAACACAGATACGCAGTATTTT CATHAQSNTDTQYF TRBV10-3 . TRBJ2-3 .
TGTGCCAGTAGTATAAAAGCCAGGGTAGGCGGCGAGCAGTACTTC CASSIKARVGGEQYF TRBV19 . TRBJ2-7 once
TGTGCCAGCACGTCCTCGGGACTAGCGGGGACCGGGGAGCTGTTTTTT CASTSSGLAGTGELFF TRBV2 TRBD2 TRBJ2-2 .
TGTGCCAGCAGCCCGGACAGATCAGATACGCAGTATTTT CASSPDRSDTQYF TRBV5-4 . TRBJ2-3 few
TGTGCCAGCAGCGTAGTTCTAGCGGGAGGGCCTTCTCCTGGGGCCAACGTCCTGACTTTC CASSVVLAGGPSPGANVLTF TRBV9 TRBD2 TRBJ2-6 .